The 9 T cell receptor beta chains given below trace back to one sample, sequenced in a study of PD-1 blockade in classical Hodgkin lymphoma. This table comes from immunoSEQ multiplex PCR, and its TCRdb copy is limited to in-frame clones, with some not included. Of about 90,000 clones in the sample, over 80% are singletons; the top ten hold approximately 15%. Time point specified: cycle 4 day 1 (C4D1), after five to seven weeks of nivolumab. Each patient's relapse followed autologous stem cell transplantation, and brentuximab vedotin exposure varied. The sequencing here drew on peripheral blood mononuclear cells (PBMCs), taken before the fourth cycle of nivolumab. Receptor source: a human donor with classical Hodgkin lymphoma.

This sequence joins TRBV27 and TRBJ2-2; TRBD1 might be the D (5 bases). Trimming removed 5 bases at V and 0 bases at J, with 10 bases between. The CDR3 runs to 15 residues. Germline V gene lookup returns CDR1 MNHEY and CDR2 SMNVEV (reference sequence). CDR3 bases: TGTGCCAGCAGTCCAAGGGGATCGAACACCGGGGAGCTGTTTTTT. Translation: CASSPRGSNTGELFF.

The rearrangement links TRBV28 to TRBJ2-2; tentatively, D is TRBD2 (5 bases). Trimming took 3 bases from V and 6 from J, leaving 17 bases between them. The CDR3 covers 16 residues. Germline values: CDR1 MDHEN, CDR2 SYDVKM. The CDR3 DNA follows: TGTGCCAGCAGTTTGGAGGCATTTGGAGCTTCCGGGGAGCTGTTTTTT. Amino acid sequence: CASSLEAFGASGELFF.

The chain combines TRBV5-1 with TRBJ2-3; 13 nucleotides agree with TRBD2. CDR3 size: 19 residues. V gave up 0 bases and J gave up 0 bases; unmatched junction bases: 7. Germline lookup yields CDR1 SGHRS and CDR2 YFSETQ. CDR3 DNA: TGCGCCAGCAGCTTGGATGGGACTAGCGGGGAATGGAGCACAGATACGCAGTATTTT. Translating it yields CASSLDGTSGEWSTDTQYF.

In this sample, this clone turned up a few times. The V gene is TRBV5-1, the J gene TRBJ1-4; tentatively, D is TRBD1 (6 bases). V lost 1 base and J 12 bases, leaving 16 bases between the germline ends. CDR1 is SGHRS, CDR2 YFSETQ, per germline. The CDR3 extends over 14 amino acids. The DNA for the CDR3 is TGCGCCAGCAGCTTGACGGCCAGGGGAGAGGAACTGTTTTTT. Amino acids: CASSLTARGEELFF. Filled out from reference TRBV5-1 and TRBJ1-4, the complete variable domain reads KAGVTQTPRYLIKTRGQQVTLSCSPISGHRSVSWYQQTPGQGLQFLFEYFSETQRNKGNFPGRFSGRQFSNSRSEMNVSTLELGDSALYLCASSLTARGEELFFGSGTQLSVL.

V usage is TRBV19 and J usage is TRBJ1-2; a possible D gene is TRBD1 (6 bases). The V end was cut by 5 bases, the J end by 3 bases, with 13 bases between. From germline, CDR1 is LNHDA and CDR2 SQIVND (reference sequence). The CDR3 has 14 residues. CDR3 in DNA: TGTGCCAGTAGTCCCCAGGGGAATCACTATGGCTACACCTTC. Amino acid sequence: CASSPQGNHYGYTF.

The chain is built from TRBV5-1 and TRBJ2-7; weak D call: TRBD1 (5 bases). CDR3 size: 13 residues. From germline, CDR1 is SGHRS and CDR2 YFSETQ. The V end was cut by 0 bases, the J end by 7 bases, with 11 bases between. CDR3 DNA sequence: TGCGCCAGCAGCTTGGACAGGTTCGGGGAGCAGTACTTC. It encodes CASSLDRFGEQYF.

The V call is TRBV12-5, the J call TRBJ2-3; 12 bases are a match to TRBD2. CDR3 length: 16 residues. V shed 5 bases, J shed 0 bases, and the junction held 3 bases outside the gene matches. Germline CDR1 is LGHNT and CDR2 is FRNRAP. The CDR3 loop reads CASGDGLAGSTDTQYF. CDR3 DNA sequence: TGTGCTAGTGGTGACGGACTAGCGGGGAGCACAGATACGCAGTATTTT.

The gene calls are TRBV10-3 and TRBJ2-7; the match to TRBD2 covers 12 bases. V lost 6 bases to trimming and J lost 2 bases; unmatched junction nucleotides: 2. Germline V gene data show CDR1 as ENHRY and CDR2 as SYGVKD. The CDR3 sequence is 14 residues long. The CDR3 coding sequence is TGTGCCATCAGCTGGACTAGCGGGACCTACGAGCAGTACTTC. This gives the protein CAISWTSGTYEQYF.

V is TRBV10-3 and J is TRBJ1-1; D possibly corresponds to TRBD1 (6 bases). This CDR3 is built from 15 residues. Germline V lookup: CDR1 ENHRY, CDR2 SYGVKD. The V end was cut by 0 bases, the J end by 2 bases, with 10 bases between. The CDR3 sequence: CAISESGQRNTEAFF. The CDR3 coding sequence is TGTGCCATCAGTGAGTCGGGACAACGAAACACTGAAGCTTTCTTT.